The 14 T cell receptor beta chains given below trace back to one sample, sequenced in a study of T cell repertoires in cytomegalovirus infection. Their cognate antigens are unknown. One entry per CDR3 protein, called by TCRdb with MiXCR from the reads. The repertoire consists of about 830,000 distinct CDR3 sequences, with 32% occurring once and the leading ten covering under 15%. Sequencing used cultured CD8+ T cells from PBMCs, obtained from culture after CMV antigen stimulation. The origin of the receptors is a human donor in good health (CMV status not recorded). Some clones in this sample may be carry-over from other donors' samples.

There are a few counts of this clonotype. The chain has TRBV7-9 and TRBJ1-1; no clear D. The germline V and J ends were trimmed by 5 bases and 11 bases, with 15 bases remaining between them. Germline V gene lookup returns CDR1 SEHNR and CDR2 FQNEAQ (reference sequence). The CDR3 has 12 residues. Here the CDR3 DNA reads TGTGCCAGCAGCCCAGGCCCATTGATGGCTTTCTTT. The encoded protein is CASSPGPLMAFF.

The chain recombines TRBV20-1 with TRBJ1-5, with TRBD1 matching over 7 bases. CDR3 length equals 13 residues. The V segment lost 6 bases and the J segment 5 bases; nucleotides outside the gene matches: 7. The germline gives CDR1 DFQATT, CDR2 SNEGSKA (reference sequence). CDR3 nucleotides: TGCAGTGCCAGGGACAGAGATTATCAGCCCCAGCATTTT. Protein sequence: CSARDRDYQPQHF.

The chain links TRBV27 to TRBJ1-2; D not resolved. Germline CDR1 is MNHEY and CDR2 is SMNVEV (reference sequence). V was shortened by 3 bases and J by 8 bases, with 19 bases between the two germline ends. The CDR3 has 15 amino acids. The DNA for the CDR3 is TGTGCCAGCAGTTTTGGGATCGCGGGCGACGACGGCTACACCTTC. Translation: CASSFGIAGDDGYTF.

This clonotype has a count of ten or more. The V and J genes are TRBV7-9 and TRBJ1-1; no definite D call. The CDR3 contains 12 residues. V was shortened by 8 bases and J by 5 bases, with 12 bases between the two germline ends. CDR1 is SEHNR, CDR2 FQNEAQ, per germline (reference sequence). The CDR3 DNA sequence: TGTGCCAGCCGGCATGCTACTACTGAAGCTTTCTTT. Its protein is CASRHATTEAFF.

The chain combines TRBV6-1 with TRBJ1-2; weak D call: TRBD1 (6 bases). The V end lost 3 bases, the J end lost 2 bases, and 10 bases lay between the germline ends. Germline-derived CDR1 and CDR2 are MNHNS and SASEGT. This CDR3 has 14 residues. CDR3 protein: CASSDLGQNYGYTF. The CDR3 DNA sequence: TGTGCCAGCAGTGATTTAGGACAGAACTATGGCTACACCTTC.

The chain couples TRBV9 to TRBJ1-2, with TRBD1 matching over 8 bases. Germline lookup yields CDR1 SGDLS and CDR2 YYNGEE. Germline trimming cut 6 bases from V and 8 bases from J; bases unmatched to any gene: 3. The CDR3 covers 11 residues. CDR3 sequence: CASKDRDGYTF. The CDR3 bases are TGTGCCAGCAAGGACAGGGACGGCTACACCTTC.

The V gene is TRBV7-9, the J gene TRBJ2-5, with D maybe TRBD1 (6 bases). Germline-derived CDR1 and CDR2 are SEHNR and FQNEAQ (reference sequence). The ends were cut back, 1 base at V and 9 bases at J, with 12 bases in the middle. The CDR3 totals 13 residues. The CDR3 region has the DNA TGTGCCAGCAGCTTAGGCCACAGGGTATCCCAGTACTTC. It yields the protein CASSLGHRVSQYF. Full variable domain (remainder filled in from reference TRBV7-9 and TRBJ2-5): DTGVSQNPRHKITKRGQNVTFRCDPISEHNRLYWYRQTLGQGPEFLTYFQNEAQLEKSRLLSDRFSAERPKGSFSTLEIQRTEQGDSAMYLCASSLGHRVSQYFGPGTRLLVL.

This clonotype occurred once. The CDR3 loop reads CASSFHGRAFSNPTHNYGYTF. CDR3 nucleotides: TGTGCCAGCAGTTTCCATGGGAGAGCTTTCTCCAACCCGACCCATAACTATGGCTACACCTTC. This sequence joins TRBV27 and TRBJ1-2; D ambiguous. Germline V gene sequence: CDR1 MNHEY, CDR2 SMNVEV (reference sequence). This CDR3 is 21 amino acids long. V was shortened by 3 bases and J by 1 base, with 30 bases between the two germline ends.

Turning to this clonotype: At one boundary the junction diverges from the germline segment, which might be a read error. V and J are TRBV6-2 or TRBV6-3 and TRBJ2-1; 7 bases agree with TRBD1. Germline V lookup: CDR1 MNHEY, CDR2 SVGEGT. The CDR3 has 20 residues. The CDR3 sequence is CASSVNTGALSSSSYNKQFF. The CDR3 DNA is TGTGCCAGCAGTGTGAATACAGGGGCCTTATCCTCAAGCTCCTACAATAAGCAGTTCTTC.

A single count supports this clonotype. This may come from a read error, since a much larger clone is one base off. The chain carries TRBV11-2 and TRBJ2-5; D uncertain. The CDR3 totals 14 residues. CDR1 and CDR2 from the germline V gene are SGHAT and FQNNGV. CDR3 region: CAGSSFRKQETQYF. The CDR3 DNA sequence: TGTGCCGGCAGCTCCTTCAGAAAGCAAGAGACCCAGTACTTC. Based on the CDR3 plus reference TRBV11-2 and TRBJ2-5, the full variable domain is EAGVAQSPRYKIIEKRQSVAFWCNPISGHATLYWYQQILGQGPKLLIQFQNNGVVDDSQLPKDRFSAERLKGVDSTLKIQPAKLEDSAVYLCAGSSFRKQETQYFGPGTRLLVL.

This clonotype was counted at least ten times. This rearrangement joins TRBV7-2 to TRBJ2-3; 11 bases agree with TRBD2. V lost 5 bases and J lost 1; bases outside the gene matches: 11. The CDR3 runs to 18 residues. Germline V lookup: CDR1 SGHTA, CDR2 FQGNSA. CDR3 sequence: CASSRLASGGLGTDTQYF. CDR3 in DNA: TGTGCCAGCAGCCGGCTTGCTAGCGGGGGGCTCGGCACAGATACGCAGTATTTT.

DNA for the CDR3: TGTGCCAGCAGTAGAACCTGGGGAACTGAAGCTTTCTTT. It specifies CASSRTWGTEAFF. The chain carries TRBV7-2 and TRBJ1-1; no clear D gene. Germline CDR1 SGHTA, CDR2 FQGNSA. Trimming shortened V by 6 bases and J by 5 bases, and 13 bases separated the two germline ends. The CDR3 has 13 amino acids.

J is TRBJ1-3 and V is TRBV12-5, with D maybe TRBD1 (5 bases). This CDR3 has 19 amino acids. The V and J ends lost 2 bases and 0 bases respectively, with 20 bases between them. The germline CDR1 and CDR2 sequences are LGHNT and FRNRAP. Here the CDR3 DNA reads TGTGCTAGTGGTTTGCCGCTAGACAGCGTTGGAAACTCTGGAAACACCATATATTTT. Protein sequence: CASGLPLDSVGNSGNTIYF.

This rearrangement joins TRBV20-1 to TRBJ2-1; TRBD1 matches 7 bases. CDR1 DFQATT and CDR2 SNEGSKA come from the germline V gene (reference sequence). Unmatched junction bases numbered 13, after V lost 7 bases and J lost 1 base. The CDR3 length is 16 residues. DNA for the CDR3: TGCAGTGGGACCTCGACAGGGTTGGGATCCTACAATGAGCAGTTCTTC. Translating it yields CSGTSTGLGSYNEQFF.